This record looks at one T cell receptor (beta chain) sequence and its context. This clonotype was seen repeatedly, ten times or more. The antigen it recognizes is unknown. No much larger clone exists at a distance of one base, and base qualities are not known. For repertoire sequencing, the TCR beta CDR3 regions were amplified from RNA transcripts. The first round of RT-PCR was done with HTBI primers and the Qiagen OneStep RT-PCR kit, and was followed by a second round of multiplex PCR, then size selection and purification. The libraries underwent paired-end sequencing with 100 bp reads on an Illumina HiSeq2000. Concerning the study's data processing: SOAPnuke was used to process the reads, removing any read that contained adapters or uncalled bases, had a mean Phred below 15, or lacked an exact match to the constant primer or identifier. COPE v1.2.5 was used to merge high-quality paired reads. Each unique nucleotide sequence was defined as a clonotype, and clonotypes were aligned to IMGT TRB V, D and J references with MiTCR v1.1. Only V-J combinations with frequency above 0.0001 were analysed, covering more than 99% of repertoires. For each V-J combination, a TCR clonal expansion and chaos score was defined as the ratio of F50 clonal expansion to chaos observed in the TCRdist matrix. Welch's t-statistics and random forest were used to narrow the features down to more than 10 V-J combinations, which were then fed into a naive Bayes classifier. Thyroid-blood repertoire similarity was quantified with the Morisita-Horn index. The raw public data were reprocessed by TCRdb itself: fastp quality trimming at Q25, MiXCR clonotype calling, in-frame beta chains only. For every CDR3 protein sequence, its rows merge into one entry that carries the most common genes and DNA. The V and J calls shown here were made by TCRdb, not taken from the authors' results. The sample table contains roughly 380,000 distinct CDR3 sequences; only one count was recorded for approximately 15% of them. Clones ranked in the top ten supply 5.5% to 7% of the sample.

The source of the sample is a study of Graves' ophthalmopathy and Graves' hyperthyroidism (dated 2018 in TCRdb). Background on the whole study: Peripheral blood samples were taken at the time of initial diagnosis, before any treatment was given. TCR beta repertoire signatures were used to distinguish Graves' ophthalmopathy from Graves' hyperthyroidism and to predict progression to ophthalmopathy. In total, 135 blood samples were TCR-sequenced: roughly 45 ophthalmopathy, approximately 80 hyperthyroidism and some 17 hyperthyroidism-to-ophthalmopathy patients. To explore V-J signatures distinguishing ophthalmopathy from hyperthyroidism, a discovery set of 100 patients (around 42 ophthalmopathy, around 55 stable hyperthyroidism) was enrolled. The independent validation cohort included 18 to 20 hyperthyroidism patients plus 17 patients who later progressed from hyperthyroidism to ophthalmopathy. T-cell repertoires of thyroid tissue and blood were compared in about 6 hyperthyroidism patients. Once sampling was done, hyperthyroidism patients were given methimazole at a starting dose of 30 mg daily, while ophthalmopathy patients were given high-dose intravenous methylprednisolone. For training and testing, the 100 patients in the discovery cohort were randomly divided in a 7:3 ratio.

On the study overall, not on this receptor specifically: No statistical method was used to predetermine the sample size, and group allocation was not hidden from the investigators. In validation, the model predicted ophthalmopathy progression with about 70% sensitivity and roughly 72% specificity; roughly eleven predicted patients were CT-confirmed with GO in a median of about 6.2 months. In cross-validation, the 13-signature model distinguished ophthalmopathy from stable hyperthyroidism with 87.88% sensitivity and 81.08% specificity, while in the test set the corresponding values were 80% and 75%. Most expanded thyroid clonotypes with frequency above 0.001 were also detected in blood, suggesting blood repertoires may reflect the thyroid immune response.

CDR1 and CDR2 are read off the germline V gene as SGHAT and FQNNGV. The CDR3 has 15 amino acids, counting the end cysteine and phenylalanine. The sequence is cut down to CDR3 DNA, 45 bases in frame from base 1. Trimmed from V: 6 bases; trimmed from J: 0 bases; junction bases lacking a gene match: 4. A patient counted as having stable hyperthyroidism if there was no progression to ophthalmopathy within 18 months of follow-up. Hyperthyroidism patients were newly diagnosed, were aged 18 to 65 years, and had a disease duration under 2 months. Patients with other autoimmune diseases, uncontrolled infections, pregnancy or lactation were excluded from the study. Diagnosis relied on clinical symptoms, serum thyroxine, TRAb, thyroid ultrasound and orbital computed tomography. Ficoll-Paque density gradient centrifugation was used to isolate PBMCs from approximately 10 ml of fresh peripheral blood. Trizol reagent was used to extract the total RNA, and its quality was then checked on an Agilent 2100 Bioanalyzer.

Recombination linked TRBV11-2 to TRBJ2-5, with 10 bases matching TRBD2. Specimen: peripheral blood. The sequence derives from a woman aged 18-29 years with stable Graves' hyperthyroidism. Donor details come from another sample of the same person, matched by shared clones. The bases read TGTGCCAGCAGTCGCGGACTAGCGGACCAAGAGACCCAGTACTTC. This yields the protein CASSRGLADQETQYF.